These 18 T cell receptor beta chains came from one sample sequenced in a study of a mutant IDH1 vaccine in newly diagnosed glioma. Stated time point: baseline, week 1 (first vaccination visit). The treatment here: pre-vaccination baseline after standard-of-care therapy. Some clones are missing from TCRdb's copy, which holds only in-frame ones; the method was immunoSEQ multiplex PCR. The profile covers some 68,000 clones, with 79% appearing a single time and over 8% taken by the ten largest. This sample comprised PBMCs, obtained from a glioma patient treated with radiotherapy, temozolomide or both. These TCRs come from a man over 45 with glioma.

This clone has just one count. The J gene is TRBJ2-5, the V gene TRBV5-4; TRBD2 matches 12 bases. V was clipped by 4 bases and J by 7 bases; unmatched bases: 11. From germline, CDR1 is SGHNT and CDR2 YYREEE (reference sequence). This CDR3 is built from 16 residues. CDR3 sequence reads: CASSLRTSGALGTQYF. The DNA of the CDR3 is TGTGCCAGCAGCCTAAGGACTAGCGGGGCCTTAGGGACCCAGTACTTC. Variable domain in full (rest from reference TRBV5-4 and TRBJ2-5): ETGVTQSPTHLIKTRGQQVTLRCSSQSGHNTVSWYQQALGQGPQFIFQYYREEENGRGNFPPRFSGLQFPNYSSELNVNALELDDSALYLCASSLRTSGALGTQYFGPGTRLLVL.

CDR3 DNA sequence: TGTGCCTGGAGTGTAGGAGGGGCCGGGGCAGATACGCAGTATTTT. It encodes CAWSVGGAGADTQYF. The chain is built from TRBV30 and TRBJ2-3; TRBD2 might be the D (6 bases). Trimming took 0 bases from V and 4 from J, leaving 14 bases between them. The CDR3 consists of 15 residues. Germline V gene sequence: CDR1 GTSNPN, CDR2 SVGIG (reference sequence).

The rearrangement links TRBV4-1 to TRBJ1-6; 8 bases line up with TRBD1. Trimming at V came to 5 bases and at J to 0 bases, leaving 6 bases not matched to a gene. This CDR3 spans 17 amino acids. Germline V gene data show CDR1 as MGHRA and CDR2 as YSYEKL. The CDR3: CASSVRQGSSYNSPLHF. DNA of the CDR3: TGCGCCAGCAGCGTCCGACAGGGGAGCTCCTATAATTCACCCCTCCACTTT.

CDR3 in DNA: TGCGCCAGCAGCTTAGGGGCTAATGAAAAACTGTTTTTT. It codes for CASSLGANEKLFF. The chain carries TRBV5-1 and TRBJ1-4, with D perhaps TRBD1 (5 bases). Per germline, CDR1 SGHRS and CDR2 YFSETQ. This CDR3 spans 13 amino acids. V lost 2 bases, J lost 3 bases, and 5 bases lay in between.

The V and J genes are TRBV9 and TRBJ2-7, with unresolved D. The germline V gene has CDR1 SGDLS and CDR2 YYNGEE. The V end lost 0 bases, the J end lost 0 bases, and 7 bases lay between the germline ends. CDR3 length equals 14 residues. Here the CDR3 reads CASSVEWSSYEQYF. For the CDR3, the DNA is TGTGCCAGCAGCGTAGAGTGGAGCTCCTACGAGCAGTACTTC.

The rearrangement joins TRBV29-1 to TRBJ2-1; the match to TRBD2 covers 8 bases. The V and J ends lost 5 bases and 7 bases, in that order; junction bases with no gene match: 13. The CDR3 is made up of 15 amino acids. Germline CDR1 SQVTM, CDR2 ANQGSEA. The CDR3, as DNA: TGCAGCGTTAGGGGATCGGCTAGCGGGTTGAATGAGCAGTTCTTC. Amino acid sequence: CSVRGSASGLNEQFF.

The chain combines TRBV7-3 with TRBJ1-1; perhaps TRBD1 as D (5 bases). CDR3 length: 13 residues. The V gene lost 2 bases and the J gene lost 4 bases, with 8 bases spanning the gap. Germline V gene lookup returns CDR1 SGHTA and CDR2 FQGTGA. CDR3 protein: CASSLQGITEAFF. The CDR3 DNA sequence: TGTGCCAGCAGCTTACAGGGTATCACTGAAGCTTTCTTT.

The chain carries TRBV28 and TRBJ2-7; 9 nucleotides line up with TRBD2. The junction had 5 bases not matched to a gene; V was cut back by 8 bases and J by 0 bases. The CDR3 covers 14 residues. Germline CDR1 reads MDHEN; CDR2 reads SYDVKM. In DNA form, the CDR3 reads TGTGCCAGCGGAACTAGCGGGCTCTCCTACGAGCAGTACTTC. Amino acid sequence: CASGTSGLSYEQYF.

The chain links TRBV30 to TRBJ2-3; 10 bases line up with TRBD1. The CDR3 is made up of 13 amino acids. Trimming took 7 bases from V and 5 from J; bases not matched to a gene: 6. From germline, CDR1 is GTSNPN and CDR2 SVGIG (reference sequence). DNA for the CDR3: TGTGCCTCCGCGGGACAGGGGTTAGATACGCAGTATTTT. Translation gives CASAGQGLDTQYF.

The rearrangement links TRBV29-1 to TRBJ2-1; D may match TRBD1 or TRBD2 (6 bases each). This CDR3 comprises 16 residues. V dropped 1 base and J dropped 1 base, with 14 bases sitting between them. Per germline, CDR1 SQVTM and CDR2 ANQGSEA. The CDR3 spells CSVEVVGGRSYNEQFF. CDR3 bases: TGCAGCGTTGAAGTAGTTGGGGGGCGATCCTACAATGAGCAGTTCTTC.

This chain connects TRBV7-9 to TRBJ2-2, with D maybe TRBD2 (5 bases). The CDR3 spans 16 residues. Germline values: CDR1 SEHNR, CDR2 FQNEAQ (reference sequence). The germline V and J ends were trimmed by 5 bases and 2 bases, with 15 bases remaining between them. The CDR3: CASSREAVINTGELFF. The CDR3 DNA reads TGTGCCAGCAGCAGAGAAGCGGTGATTAACACCGGGGAGCTGTTTTTT.

Sample share makes this clone medium-sized. The chain carries TRBV7-6 and TRBJ2-2; no clear D gene. The V end lost 7 bases, the J end lost 6 bases, and 6 bases lay between the germline ends. This CDR3 contains 11 residues. From germline, CDR1 is SGHVS and CDR2 FNYEAQ. The CDR3 loop is CASKQSGELFF. The CDR3 nucleotides are TGTGCCAGCAAGCAATCCGGGGAGCTGTTTTTT.

The rearrangement links TRBV7-9 to TRBJ1-5; possibly TRBD1 for D (6 bases). The CDR3 contains 16 residues. Trimming cost V 5 bases and J 1 base, with 15 bases left between them. Germline assignment: CDR1 SEHNR and CDR2 FQNEAQ (reference sequence). CDR3 sequence reads: CASSPGGAGSNQPQHF. In DNA, the CDR3 is TGTGCCAGCAGCCCCGGGGGGGCAGGAAGCAATCAGCCCCAGCATTTT.

This chain connects TRBV6-1 to TRBJ1-1; possible D gene TRBD1, 6 bases. The CDR3 is made up of 16 amino acids. V dropped 3 bases and J dropped 5 bases, with 19 bases sitting between them. The germline CDR1 and CDR2 sequences are MNHNS and SASEGT. CDR3 DNA: TGTGCCAGCAGTGATTGGGCCGTACAGGGTGTTACTGAAGCTTTCTTT. Amino acids: CASSDWAVQGVTEAFF.

This clone turned up a few times. The chain recombines TRBV19 with TRBJ2-4, with D perhaps assigned TRBD1 or TRBD2 (5 bases each). V gave up 3 bases and J gave up 8 bases, with 20 bases separating them. The CDR3 is made up of 16 amino acids. Germline loops: CDR1 LNHDA, CDR2 SQIVND (reference sequence). CDR3 bases: TGTGCCAGTAGTATTAATCGAGGGGCCCAAGCATACATTCAGTACTTC. Encoded protein: CASSINRGAQAYIQYF.

In DNA form, the CDR3 reads TGCAGCGTTGAGGCAGGGGGGTCCAAAAACATTCAGTACTTC. It specifies CSVEAGGSKNIQYF. The chain employs TRBV29-1 and TRBJ2-4; a possible D gene is TRBD1 (7 bases). The V and J ends lost 3 bases and 2 bases respectively, with 11 bases between them. The V gene's germline CDR1 is SQVTM and CDR2 ANQGSEA. The CDR3 has 14 residues.

In this sample, this clone turned up a few times. This chain uses TRBV6-5 with TRBJ1-6; no firm D call. The germline CDR1 and CDR2 sequences are MNHEY and SVGAGI. This CDR3 comprises 15 residues. The V and J ends lost 6 bases and 7 bases respectively, with 16 bases between them. CDR3 DNA: TGTGCCAGCAGCCGAGGCGGGAAGGGAAATTCACCCCTCCACTTT. Translated, it gives CASSRGGKGNSPLHF.

Only a few counts were recorded for this clone. CDR3: CAIRGQNEQFF. In DNA form, the CDR3 reads TGTGCCATCAGGGGCCAAAATGAGCAGTTCTTC. The rearrangement links TRBV10-3 to TRBJ2-1, with no clear D. The ends were cut back, 6 bases at V and 7 bases at J, with 7 bases in the middle. The CDR3 is 11 amino acids. Per the germline V gene, CDR1 is ENHRY and CDR2 is SYGVKD.